Sequencing of this T cell receptor beta chain was carried out in a study of post-analysis software for immune sequencing data. Notes on this clonotype: As yet, its antigen is unknown.

Unique molecular identifiers featured in each of the TCR beta cDNA libraries. TCRdb ran MiXCR on the PCR reads and lists one entry per CDR3 protein. The sample shows some 700,000 distinct CDR3 sequences, 55% to 60% of them seen only once. Trimming removed 3 bases from V and 3 bases from J, with 18 bases in between. This CDR3 is 16 amino acids long. Per the germline V gene, CDR1 is SGDLS and CDR2 is YYNGEE. The study, taken as a whole, reports: Normalized Chao1 diversity was significantly lower in multiple sclerosis patients than in controls. With TRBV5-6, TRBV5-1 and TRBV20-1 included, 4 or 5 TRBV segments were more frequent in patients than in controls.

The chain is built from TRBV9 and TRBJ1-2; tentative D call: TRBD1 (5 bases). The sample consisted of blood. The TCR was taken from a girl aged 2-10 years with multiple sclerosis. The CDR3 DNA reads TGTGCCAGCAGCGGAGATCCGGGGGGAGGGCACTATGGCTACACCTTC. Translating gives CASSGDPGGGHYGYTF.